The 25 T cell receptor beta chains given below trace back to one sample, sequenced in a study of blood T cell repertoires in COVID-19 (dated by TCRdb to 2020 to 2021). Receptor libraries were prepared by the immunoSEQ multiplex PCR assay. TCRdb stores this immuneACCESS table with in-frame sequences only. Part of the clones is absent; in the studies checked, under half of the shortfall reflects unresolved V genes, and no reason is known for the rest. The table for this sample lists under 5,000 clones; approximately 78% of them were counted only once. 42% of the sample goes to the ten largest clones. Sequenced input: peripheral blood. The receptors were gathered from a human donor with active or convalescent COVID-19. The donor label of this sample is uncertain.

The chain joins TRBV19 to TRBJ1-1, with D maybe TRBD1 (6 bases). Germline loops: CDR1 LNHDA, CDR2 SQIVND (reference sequence). V was pared by 4 bases and J by 0 bases, with 12 bases between. This CDR3 region has 15 residues. The CDR3 loop reads CASSSGDILNTEAFF. DNA of the CDR3: TGTGCCAGTAGTAGTGGGGACATCCTGAACACTGAAGCTTTCTTT.

This sequence joins TRBV10-3 and TRBJ2-1, with 13 bases aligning to TRBD2. The V gene's germline CDR1 is ENHRY and CDR2 SYGVKD. The V gene end was trimmed by 9 bases and the J gene end by 7 bases; junction bases not matched to a gene: 6. This CDR3 region has 14 residues. CDR3 bases: TGTGCCATTGGACTAGCGGGAGCGGGGAATGAGCAGTTCTTC. Translated: CAIGLAGAGNEQFF.

The rearrangement links TRBV7-9 to TRBJ2-2, with 8 bases lining up with TRBD2. The CDR3 has 16 amino acids. Looked up from germline, CDR1 is SEHNR and CDR2 is FQNEAQ (reference sequence). V shed 5 bases, J shed 0 bases, and the junction held 5 bases outside the gene matches. CDR3 nucleotide sequence: TGTGCCAGCAGCACCACTAGCGGACCGAACACCGGGGAGCTGTTTTTT. This gives the protein CASSTTSGPNTGELFF.

V usage is TRBV2 and J usage is TRBJ2-7, with 12 bases fitting TRBD2. Trimming at V came to 3 bases and at J to 9 bases, leaving 6 bases not matched to a gene. CDR3 size: 14 residues. CDR1 and CDR2 (germline): SNHLY, FYNNEI. CDR3 coding DNA: TGTGCCAGCAGTGATCAGGGACTAGCGGGCGTGCAGTACTTC. Its protein is CASSDQGLAGVQYF.

The chain is built from TRBV24-1 and TRBJ2-2, with D tentatively TRBD1 (7 bases). V was clipped by 3 bases and J by 7 bases, with 14 bases between them. Germline CDR1 reads KGHDR; CDR2 reads SFDVKD. The CDR3 is 15 residues long. In DNA form, the CDR3 reads TGTGCCACCAGTGATGTTGACAGGGAGGTCGGGGAGCTGTTTTTT. It translates to CATSDVDREVGELFF.

A single count supports this clone. In nucleotides, the CDR3 is TGTGCCAGCAGCTTAGAGACGGGCGGGAGCACTGAAGCTTTCTTT. Its translation: CASSLETGGSTEAFF. V is TRBV7-9 and J is TRBJ1-1; D is unclear. This CDR3 has 15 amino acids. The germline CDR1 and CDR2 sequences are SEHNR and FQNEAQ (reference sequence). V dropped 1 base and J dropped 4 bases, with 13 bases sitting between them.

The V call is TRBV29-1, the J call TRBJ1-1, with D possibly matching TRBD1 (5 bases). V was cut by 6 bases and J by 5 bases, with 13 bases left in between. The CDR3 sequence is 12 residues long. Germline V gene sequence: CDR1 SQVTM, CDR2 ANQGSEA. The CDR3 sequence: CSVDGGRTEAFF. DNA for the CDR3: TGCAGCGTCGACGGGGGACGTACTGAAGCTTTCTTT.

CDR3 sequence: CASRRLAGNTGELFF. The CDR3 bases are TGTGCCAGCAGGAGACTAGCGGGGAACACCGGGGAGCTGTTTTTT. The V and J genes are TRBV9 and TRBJ2-2; TRBD2 agrees at 10 bases. This CDR3 contains 15 residues. V shed 5 bases, J shed 1 base, and the junction held 2 bases outside the gene matches. Looked up from germline, CDR1 is SGDLS and CDR2 is YYNGEE.

V is TRBV5-6 and J is TRBJ2-4; TRBD1 is a possible D gene (5 bases). This CDR3 has 12 amino acids. The germline V gene has CDR1 SGHDT and CDR2 YYEEEE. The ends were cut back, 2 bases at V and 9 bases at J, with 9 bases in the middle. CDR3 in amino acids: CASSFGRGIQYF. DNA of the CDR3: TGTGCCAGCAGCTTCGGAAGGGGCATTCAGTACTTC.

V gene TRBV7-2 combines with J gene TRBJ2-7; possibly TRBD1 for D (5 bases). The CDR3 length is 13 residues. The germline V gene has CDR1 SGHTA and CDR2 FQGNSA. Trimming left V 6 bases short and J 5 bases short, with 14 bases between. The CDR3 loop reads CASSRRGGNEQYF. CDR3 sequence (DNA): TGTGCCAGCAGTCGAAGGGGTGGTAACGAGCAGTACTTC.

On this clone: The sample has other DNA sequences that encode this CDR3 too. The chain joins TRBV6-2 or TRBV6-3 to TRBJ2-3, with TRBD2 matching over 12 bases. Germline assignment: CDR1 MNHEY and CDR2 SVGEGT. J lost 4 bases, V lost 6 bases, and 11 bases had no gene match. The CDR3 runs 17 residues. The chain's CDR3 is CASSPRLAGDGSDTQYF. The CDR3 DNA is TGTGCCAGCAGCCCTAGACTAGCGGGAGATGGGTCAGATACGCAGTATTTT.

This chain joins TRBV4-1 and TRBJ1-3; D uncertain. The germline V gene has CDR1 MGHRA and CDR2 YSYEKL. The length of the CDR3 is 14 residues. V lost 0 bases, J lost 3 bases, and 6 bases lay in between. Here the CDR3 reads CASSQDSGGNTIYF. The CDR3 DNA sequence: TGCGCCAGCAGCCAAGATTCGGGTGGAAACACCATATATTTT.

Relative to its sample, this clone is medium-sized. This chain uses TRBV2 with TRBJ2-5, with 14 bases aligning to TRBD2. The CDR3 consists of 17 residues. Germline V gene data show CDR1 as SNHLY and CDR2 as FYNNEI. V was clipped by 5 bases and J by 5 bases; unmatched bases: 10. The CDR3 nucleotides are TGTGCCAGCAGTCCGGGACTAGCGGGAGTGGGCAGGGAGACCCAGTACTTC. Translation gives CASSPGLAGVGRETQYF.

This clone has just one count. This sequence joins TRBV7-3 and TRBJ1-6; no reliable D call. The V gene lost 2 bases and the J gene lost 9 bases, with 17 bases spanning the gap. This CDR3 spans 16 amino acids. The germline gives CDR1 SGHTA, CDR2 FQGTGA. The CDR3 DNA reads as TGTGCCAGCAGCTTAGATTCGGACTTGCGGAGTTCACCCCTCCACTTT. Translated: CASSLDSDLRSSPLHF.

The chain has TRBV6-6 and TRBJ1-1; D possibly corresponds to TRBD1 (6 bases). The V gene's germline CDR1 is MNHNY and CDR2 SVGAGI (reference sequence). Between the trimmed V and J ends, which lost 2 bases and 1 base, there was a span of 11 bases. The CDR3 is 15 residues long. The CDR3 here is CASSYTGHPNTEAFF. In DNA form, the CDR3 reads TGTGCCAGCAGTTACACGGGACACCCGAACACTGAAGCTTTCTTT.

The chain carries TRBV5-4 and TRBJ2-6; TRBD1 matches 10 bases. The CDR3 covers 18 residues. Germline CDR1 is SGHNT and CDR2 is YYREEE (reference sequence). V shed 4 bases, J shed 0 bases, and the junction held 7 bases outside the gene matches. DNA of the CDR3: TGTGCCAGCAGCATGGGGGACAGGGGTGTCTCTGGGGCCAACGTCCTGACTTTC. As protein: CASSMGDRGVSGANVLTF.

The chain combines TRBV6-5 with TRBJ2-7; perhaps TRBD2 as D (5 bases). V lost 5 bases and J 7 bases, leaving 18 bases between the germline ends. Germline V gene sequence: CDR1 MNHEY, CDR2 SVGAGI. The CDR3 consists of 14 residues. CDR3 nucleotides: TGTGCCAGCAGTCCGTCGACGGTGCGAGGGGAGCAGTACTTC. Its translation: CASSPSTVRGEQYF.

This rearrangement joins TRBV5-4 to TRBJ2-2; 8 nucleotides line up with TRBD1. The CDR3 has 18 amino acids. Losses at the gene ends were 0 bases for V and 3 bases for J; bases not matched to a gene: 10. Germline CDR1 is SGHNT and CDR2 is YYREEE (reference sequence). The CDR3 reads CASSLGAPGQVYTGELFF. The CDR3 nucleotides read TGTGCCAGCAGCTTGGGGGCCCCGGGACAGGTTTACACCGGGGAGCTGTTTTTT.

The J gene is TRBJ2-3, the V gene TRBV10-3; 10 bases agree with TRBD2. The CDR3 has 16 residues. V lost 2 bases to trimming and J lost 5 bases; unmatched junction nucleotides: 7. Germline V gene sequence: CDR1 ENHRY, CDR2 SYGVKD. The CDR3 loop reads CAISEPTSGKRDTQYF. CDR3 sequence (DNA): TGTGCCATCAGTGAGCCAACTAGCGGGAAGAGAGATACGCAGTATTTT.

In this sample, this clone turned up a few times. The V gene is TRBV10-3, the J gene TRBJ2-1, with 7 bases identical to TRBD2. The germline CDR1 and CDR2 sequences are ENHRY and SYGVKD. The CDR3 totals 14 residues. V shed 2 bases, J shed 6 bases, and the junction held 4 bases outside the gene matches. The CDR3, as DNA: TGTGCCATCAGTGAGATAGCTAGCGGCAATGAGCAGTTCTTC. Translation gives CAISEIASGNEQFF.

The rearrangement joins TRBV7-2 to TRBJ2-2; D remains ambiguous. The V end lost 2 bases, the J end lost 0 bases, and 4 bases lay between the germline ends. Germline CDR1 is SGHTA and CDR2 is FQGNSA. This CDR3 comprises 14 residues. CDR3 in amino acids: CASSLQTNTGELFF. The DNA of the CDR3 is TGTGCCAGCAGCTTACAGACGAACACCGGGGAGCTGTTTTTT.

This clone came up a few times. DNA of the CDR3: TGCGCCAGCAGCTCACGGACTAGCGGGATAAAAAAGACCCAGTACTTC. It translates to CASSSRTSGIKKTQYF. V and J are TRBV5-1 and TRBJ2-5; 12 positions agree with TRBD2. This CDR3 is 16 amino acids long. Germline lookup yields CDR1 SGHRS and CDR2 YFSETQ. V was pared by 3 bases and J by 6 bases, with 9 bases of the junction left unmatched.

The V call is TRBV6-5, the J call TRBJ2-1; 9 nucleotides align to TRBD2. CDR3 size: 15 residues. Germline V gives CDR1 MNHEY, CDR2 SVGAGI. The V and J ends lost 6 bases and 8 bases, in that order; junction bases with no gene match: 11. This CDR3 is CASRSVAGELDEQFF. As DNA, the CDR3 is TGTGCCAGCAGATCAGTAGCGGGAGAGCTCGATGAGCAGTTCTTC.

This clone was observed a few times. The rearrangement uses TRBV9 and TRBJ1-3, with 9 positions matching TRBD1. The V and J ends lost 0 bases and 1 base, in that order; junction bases with no gene match: 2. The CDR3 runs to 16 residues. Germline V gene sequence: CDR1 SGDLS, CDR2 YYNGEE. This chain's CDR3 is CASSVADRGSGNTIYF. CDR3 coding DNA: TGTGCCAGCAGCGTAGCCGACAGGGGGTCTGGAAACACCATATATTTT.

The genes are TRBV18 and TRBJ1-2; no definite D call. This CDR3 region has 13 residues. Looked up from germline, CDR1 is KGHSH and CDR2 is LQKENI. Trimming took off 2 bases at V and 2 bases at J, with 6 bases between the two ends. CDR3 nucleotides: TGTGCCAGCTCACCATCCAGAAACTATGGCTACACCTTC. Translation: CASSPSRNYGYTF.